This is a list of T cell receptor beta chains from one sample in a study of cytomegalovirus exposure and HLA in healthy donors. This table comes from immunoSEQ multiplex PCR, and its TCRdb copy is limited to in-frame clones, with some not included. The sample lists some 170,000 clones, 95% to 96% occurring once. The source material was PBMCs. The receptors here all came from a woman younger than 35 in good health and CMV-seronegative. Both conserved end residues are part of each CDR3. The D gene is left open where the match is weak. Clone sizes are given selectively: once, few, many, or a class where the clone is expanded.

v_gene	j_gene	d_gene	abundance	CDR3nt	CDR3aa
TRBV7-7	TRBJ2-2	-	-	TGTGCTAGCAGCATGGGGCGGAAAGGGGAGCTGTTTTTT	CASSMGRKGELFF
TRBV7-3	TRBJ2-6	-	-	TGTGCCAGCAGCTTAAGCGGACAGTCCTCTGGGGCCAACGTCCTGACTTTC	CASSLSGQSSGANVLTF
TRBV5-8	TRBJ1-3	TRBD1	-	TGTGCCAGCAGACCCGACAGGGACTTATCTGGAAACACCATATATTTT	CASRPDRDLSGNTIYF
TRBV28	TRBJ2-7	-	-	TGTGCCAGCAGTCCACAGGGAGTGGGCGTCGAGCAGTACTTC	CASSPQGVGVEQYF
TRBV6-1	TRBJ2-1	TRBD1	-	TGTGCCAGCAGAGCCGGACAGGTGTCCTACAATGAGCAGTTCTTC	CASRAGQVSYNEQFF
TRBV19	TRBJ2-2	-	-	TGTGCCAGTAGTATAGATCAAAGAGGGACTCCGTTGGTTTCCGGGGAGCTGTTTTTT	CASSIDQRGTPLVSGELFF
TRBV29-1	TRBJ2-3	TRBD2	-	TGCAGCGTTGGTTTGGCGGGGGGAAGCACAGATACGCAGTATTTT	CSVGLAGGSTDTQYF
TRBV27	TRBJ2-7	TRBD2	-	TGTGCCAGCAGTTTGGGCGGGGGGGCCGATTACGGGCAGTACTTC	CASSLGGGADYGQYF
TRBV6-1	TRBJ1-5	-	-	TGTGCCAGCAGAGAGACATCATATAGCAATCAGCCCCAGCATTTT	CASRETSYSNQPQHF
TRBV6-6	TRBJ1-4	TRBD1	once	TGTGCCAGCAGTTACGGTGGGACAGCCTTTAATGAAAAACTGTTTTTT	CASSYGGTAFNEKLFF
TRBV5-1	TRBJ2-5	-	-	TGCGCCAGCAGCCGCTGGACTAACCAAGAGACCCAGTACTTC	CASSRWTNQETQYF
TRBV6-5	TRBJ1-6	-	-	TGTGCCAGCAGTTCCGGGACACCTGGGCGGGATTCACCCCTCCACTTT	CASSSGTPGRDSPLHF
TRBV19	TRBJ2-7	TRBD1	-	TGTGCCAGCCGCGACAGGGGGCGAACCTACGAGCAGTACTTC	CASRDRGRTYEQYF
TRBV13	TRBJ2-7	TRBD2	once	TGTGCCAGCAGCTCGGGGGGACCACCCTACGAGCAGTACTTC	CASSSGGPPYEQYF
TRBV15	TRBJ2-7	TRBD1	-	TGTGCCACCAGCAGGGACAGGGGCGAGTTTTACAACGAGCAGTACTTC	CATSRDRGEFYNEQYF
TRBV7-6	TRBJ2-2	TRBD1	-	TGTGCCAGCAGCCCAGGACAGGGGGTTACGATCGGGGAGCTGTTTTTT	CASSPGQGVTIGELFF
TRBV9	TRBJ1-3	-	-	TGTGCCAGCAGTCAGGGCCGCTCTGGAAACACCATATATTTT	CASSQGRSGNTIYF
TRBV9	TRBJ1-4	-	once	TGTGCCAGCAGCGCCCAGGGAGGGGGTGAAAAACTGTTTTTT	CASSAQGGGEKLFF
TRBV7-9	TRBJ1-6	-	-	TGTGCCAGCAGCTCGGACACTCTGTCTAATTCACCCCTCCACTTT	CASSSDTLSNSPLHF
TRBV6-6	TRBJ1-2	-	-	TGTGCCAGCTGTGTTGGACACAACTATGGCTACACCTTC	CASCVGHNYGYTF
TRBV2	TRBJ1-5	-	-	TGTGCCAGCAGTGAAGACAGGGCGGTATTCCAGCCCCAGCATTTT	CASSEDRAVFQPQHF
TRBV11-1	TRBJ2-3	-	-	TGTGCCAGCGGCGGGGGCTCGAGTGCGGATACGCAGTATTTT	CASGGGSSADTQYF
TRBV5-1	TRBJ2-5	TRBD1	-	TGCGCCAGCAGCTTGTTACAGGGGATCCAAGAGACCCAGTACTTC	CASSLLQGIQETQYF
TRBV27	TRBJ2-3	-	-	TGTGCCACCAATTGGAGGGCAGCTAGCACAGATACGCAGTATTTT	CATNWRAASTDTQYF
TRBV7-9	TRBJ1-2	TRBD1	-	TGTGCCAGCAGGATATACCCACGGACAGGGGGATATGGAGGCTACACCTTC	CASRIYPRTGGYGGYTF
TRBV7-2	TRBJ2-3	-	-	TGTGCCTATAGGGGGGGGGACACAGATACGCAGTATTTT	CAYRGGDTDTQYF
TRBV6-5	TRBJ1-6	-	once	TGTGCCAGCAGAGACGCCGGGGGGTCACCCCTCCACTTT	CASRDAGGSPLHF
TRBV5-8	TRBJ2-3	TRBD1	once	TGTGCCAGCAGCTCCGCCAGGGGGCAGGTCGCAGATACGCAGTATTTT	CASSSARGQVADTQYF
TRBV29-1	TRBJ1-2	-	-	TGCAGCGCGCCAACAGGCGAATCTAACTATGGCTACACCTTC	CSAPTGESNYGYTF
TRBV27	TRBJ2-3	TRBD2	-	TGTGCCAGCAGTCCGACCCTGGAGGTACTAGCGGTTACAGATACGCAGTATTTT	CASSPTLEVLAVTDTQYF
TRBV5-1	TRBJ2-2	TRBD2	-	TGCGCCAGCAGCTTTAGCGGGGGCCCCGGGGAGCTGTTTTTT	CASSFSGGPGELFF
TRBV7-2	TRBJ2-3	TRBD2	-	TGTGCCAGCAGCTTAGGGCAAGCGGGGGGGCCGGGCACAGATACGCAGTATTTT	CASSLGQAGGPGTDTQYF
TRBV6-5	TRBJ2-1	TRBD2	-	TGTGCCAGCAGTGGTGGGACTACTTCCTACAATGAGCAGTTCTTC	CASSGGTTSYNEQFF
TRBV7-3	TRBJ1-2	-	-	TGTGCCAGCAGCTCGACGCCTACAGCGGGTAACTATGGCTACACCTTC	CASSSTPTAGNYGYTF
TRBV28	TRBJ2-1	-	-	TGTGCCAGCAGTTTTTCGGGGTACAATGAGCAGTTCTTC	CASSFSGYNEQFF
TRBV5-1	TRBJ2-5	-	-	TGCGCCAGCAGCTCTACTGACAGACTCCAAGAGACCCAGTACTTC	CASSSTDRLQETQYF
TRBV9	TRBJ1-1	TRBD1	-	TGTGCCAGCAGCGACCGACAGGGGACAGGAGTGAACACTGAAGCTTTCTTT	CASSDRQGTGVNTEAFF
TRBV9	TRBJ2-2	TRBD1	-	TGTGCCAGCAGCCCCAGGACAGGGTGGAACACCGGGGAGCTGTTTTTT	CASSPRTGWNTGELFF
TRBV7-6	TRBJ1-4	-	-	TGTGCCAGCAGCACCGGACAGTTTGAAAAACTGTTTTTT	CASSTGQFEKLFF
TRBV7-9	TRBJ2-7	-	-	TGTGCCAGCAGCTTAGCGGGAACGGGGGAGCAGTACTTC	CASSLAGTGEQYF
TRBV15	TRBJ2-5	-	-	TGTGCCACCAGGGGGGGACCGGCGCCAGAGACCCAGTACTTC	CATRGGPAPETQYF
TRBV18	TRBJ1-1	-	once	TGTGCCAGCTCAGACGGGGTTTACACTGAAGCTTTCTTT	CASSDGVYTEAFF
TRBV5-1	TRBJ1-3	-	-	TGCGCCAGCAGCGGGAGCTCTGGAAACACCATATATTTT	CASSGSSGNTIYF
TRBV7-2	TRBJ2-1	-	-	TGTGCCAGCAGCCCTAGAGTATACAATGAGCAGTTCTTC	CASSPRVYNEQFF
TRBV19	TRBJ2-3	-	-	TGTGCCATAGGACAGAGTCTCACAGATACGCAGTATTTT	CAIGQSLTDTQYF
TRBV18	TRBJ2-1	TRBD2	-	TGTGCCAGCTCACCACGGACTAGCGGAAACAATGAGCAGTTCTTC	CASSPRTSGNNEQFF
TRBV4-2	TRBJ2-7	-	-	TGTGCCAGCAGCCAAGGGGCCCCCTCCTACGAGCAGTACTTC	CASSQGAPSYEQYF
TRBV5-8	TRBJ1-2	TRBD1	-	TGTGCCAGCAGCTCCTACGGACAGGGGGTACATGGCTACACCTTC	CASSSYGQGVHGYTF
TRBV13	TRBJ1-1	TRBD1	-	TGTGCCAGCAGCTGGACAGGGCCCGTAATGAACACTGAAGCTTTCTTT	CASSWTGPVMNTEAFF
TRBV7-6	TRBJ2-7	-	-	TGTGCCAGCAGCTTGGGACAAGTCTACGAGCAGTACTTC	CASSLGQVYEQYF
TRBV5-1	TRBJ2-5	TRBD2	-	TGCGCCAGCAGCTTGGGAGGTTTGTCTAGCGGGGGCCAAGAGACCCAGTACTTC	CASSLGGLSSGGQETQYF
TRBV9	TRBJ1-1	-	few	TGTGCCAGCAGCGTAGGGACAGACACTGAAGCTTTCTTT	CASSVGTDTEAFF
TRBV19	TRBJ2-2	-	-	TGTGCCAGTAGTATTGGGGCAATAGCCAATGGGGAGCTGTTTTTT	CASSIGAIANGELFF
TRBV15	TRBJ2-5	-	-	TGTGCCACCAGCAGAGGGGAGACAGGTAAAAGGGAGACCCAGTACTTC	CATSRGETGKRETQYF
TRBV11-2	TRBJ1-6	-	-	TGTGCCAGCAGCTCCACAGGACCCAATTCACCCCTCCACTTT	CASSSTGPNSPLHF
TRBV7-2	TRBJ2-7	-	-	TGTGCCAGCAGCTTGCCCGGGATCCACTACGAGCAGTACTTC	CASSLPGIHYEQYF
TRBV25-1	TRBJ2-7	TRBD2	-	TGTGCCAGCGGGGATAGCGGGGCGGGCTACGAGCAGTACTTC	CASGDSGAGYEQYF
TRBV4-1	TRBJ1-1	TRBD1	-	TGCGCCAGCAGCCCGGGACAGATGAACACTGAAGCTTTCTTT	CASSPGQMNTEAFF